This T cell receptor (beta chain) comes out of a study of cytotoxic CD8 clonotypes in ibrutinib-treated CLL (dated by TCRdb to the early 2020s). Background on the whole study: The cohort was composed of around twelve relapsed/refractory and about 15 treatment-naive patients; IGHV unmutated status was identified in under 18 patients. Every remission and progressive disease sample was obtained while ibrutinib was still being received by the patients. Samples averaged 255,043 productive templates and tens of thousands of productive rearrangements. Cryopreserved peripheral blood mononuclear cells were collected at three points: before therapy, at response, and at either sustained remission or disease progression. Partial responses were observed in about 25 patients and complete responses in 2; after a median follow-up of 68 months, remission was maintained in roughly 15 patients and progression was observed in about twelve. Longitudinal samples were available for about 30% of the roughly 90 trial participants. The response samples were drawn at a median of roughly twelve months into treatment, with a range of roughly 6 to 40 months.

The meaning of the sample's time point label: progressive disease on ibrutinib. For TCR beta library preparation, roughly 2.2 micrograms of genomic DNA was extracted from cryopreserved PBMCs. Longitudinal blood samples from CLL patients on ibrutinib monotherapy were analyzed using high-throughput TCR beta sequencing. Patients were enrolled in a phase 2 open-label single-center ibrutinib monotherapy trial. The goal of deep resolution MiSeq sequencing was a depth between 1 in 1 million and 1 in 200,000 T cells, and coverage averaged 10x per clonotype. The immunoSEQ hsTCRB Kit was used to generate the TCR beta libraries. The paper's processing steps were these. Data were analyzed with ImmunoSEQ Data Assistant and ImmunoSEQ Analyzer, with V, D and J genes assigned per IMGT definitions. Clonality, which ranges from 0 to 1, was calculated as one minus the normalized Shannon entropy of productive rearrangement frequencies. Only overrepresented clonotypes making up at least 0.05% of the repertoire of each patient were included in the public clonotype analysis. Approximately 12 repertoires from age-matched healthy donors, obtained from immuneACCESS, served as clonality controls. TCRdb holds this immuneACCESS table with in-frame rearrangements only. Some clones are missing; in checked studies, unresolved V genes explain under half, and the rest has no known cause. D and trimming were read from the DNA, whereas the V and J calls and clone size are those reported in that table. The sample data list 160,000 or so clones, and approximately 91% of these were observed just once. The top ten constitute around 3% of the sample.

The research as a whole found: Clonality rose at ibrutinib response, remained stable during sustained remission, and dropped back toward baseline at progression. Lymph node repertoires were not examined, and the timing of sampling was not matched between patients in sustained remission and those whose disease progressed. Public clonotypes were rare and either shrank or stayed stable during treatment, and the rise in clonality at ibrutinib response reflected expansion of private clonotypes. Baseline clonality was found to be higher than that of age-matched healthy donors and was strongly correlated with circulating CD8+ T-cell counts.

On this clone itself: The specificity of this receptor is unknown. No base qualities exist here, and no much larger clone lies one base off it.

For CDR1 and CDR2, the germline V gene lists SGHVS and FQNEAQ. V sheds 5 bases and J sheds 0 bases, leaving 14 bases between their ends. The CDR3, from cysteine to phenylalanine, totals 16 residues. Only the CDR3 region is kept as DNA, spanning 48 bases read in frame from base 1. Recombination joined TRBV7-8 with TRBJ1-3; the D region possibly corresponds to TRBD1 (6 bases align). This TCR was sampled from a human donor with chronic lymphocytic leukemia. The sample here was PBMCs, taken at disease progression, from a patient treated with ibrutinib. The CDR3 amino acid sequence is: CASSRRQADSGNTIYF. The sequenced DNA is TGTGCCAGCAGCCGACGACAGGCAGACTCTGGAAACACCATATATTTT.